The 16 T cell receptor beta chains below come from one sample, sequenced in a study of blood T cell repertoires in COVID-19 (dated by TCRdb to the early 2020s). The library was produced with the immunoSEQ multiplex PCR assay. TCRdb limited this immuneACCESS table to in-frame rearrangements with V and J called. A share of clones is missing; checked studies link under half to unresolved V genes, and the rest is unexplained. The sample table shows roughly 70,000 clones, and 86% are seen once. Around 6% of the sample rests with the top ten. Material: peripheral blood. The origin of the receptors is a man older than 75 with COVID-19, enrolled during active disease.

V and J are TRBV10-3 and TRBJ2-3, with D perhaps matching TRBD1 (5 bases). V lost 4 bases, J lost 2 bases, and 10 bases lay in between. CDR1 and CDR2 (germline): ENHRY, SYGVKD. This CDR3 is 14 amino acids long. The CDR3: CAISAGRATDTQYF. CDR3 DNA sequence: TGTGCCATCAGTGCGGGCAGGGCCACAGATACGCAGTATTTT.

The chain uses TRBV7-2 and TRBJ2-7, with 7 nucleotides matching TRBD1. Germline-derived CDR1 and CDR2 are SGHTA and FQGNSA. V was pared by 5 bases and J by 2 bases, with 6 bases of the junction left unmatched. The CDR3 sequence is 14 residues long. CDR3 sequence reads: CASSARTGAYEQYF. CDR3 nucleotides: TGTGCCAGCAGCGCCCGGACAGGTGCCTACGAGCAGTACTTC.

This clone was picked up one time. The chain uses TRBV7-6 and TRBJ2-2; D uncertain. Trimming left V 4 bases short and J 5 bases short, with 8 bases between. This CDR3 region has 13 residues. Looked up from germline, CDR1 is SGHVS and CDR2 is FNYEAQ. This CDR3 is CASSSRKTGELFF. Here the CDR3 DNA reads TGTGCCAGCAGCTCTAGAAAGACCGGGGAGCTGTTTTTT.

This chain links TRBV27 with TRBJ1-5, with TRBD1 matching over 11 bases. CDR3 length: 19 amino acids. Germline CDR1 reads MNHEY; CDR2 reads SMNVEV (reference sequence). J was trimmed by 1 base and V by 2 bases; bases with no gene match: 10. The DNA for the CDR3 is TGTGCCAGCAGTTTAACCGCCCTGGGACAGGGGGTAAGCAATCAGCCCCAGCATTTT. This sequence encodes CASSLTALGQGVSNQPQHF.

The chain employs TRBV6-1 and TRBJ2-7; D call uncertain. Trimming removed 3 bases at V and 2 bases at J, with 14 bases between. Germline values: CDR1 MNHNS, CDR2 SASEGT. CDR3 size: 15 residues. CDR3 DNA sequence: TGTGCCAGCAGTGAGGGCAGCTGGGCCACCTACGAGCAGTACTTC. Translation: CASSEGSWATYEQYF.

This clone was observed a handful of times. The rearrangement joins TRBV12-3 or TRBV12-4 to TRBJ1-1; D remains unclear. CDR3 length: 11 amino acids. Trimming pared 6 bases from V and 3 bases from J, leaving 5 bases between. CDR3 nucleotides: TGTGCCAGCAGCTCCCACACTGAAGCTTTCTTT. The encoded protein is CASSSHTEAFF.

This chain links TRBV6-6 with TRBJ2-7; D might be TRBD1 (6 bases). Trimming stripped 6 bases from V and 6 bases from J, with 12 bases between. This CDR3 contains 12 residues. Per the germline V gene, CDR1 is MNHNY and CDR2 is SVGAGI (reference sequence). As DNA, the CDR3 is TGTGCCAGCAGCCAAGGGGGAGCCGAGCAGTACTTC. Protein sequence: CASSQGGAEQYF.

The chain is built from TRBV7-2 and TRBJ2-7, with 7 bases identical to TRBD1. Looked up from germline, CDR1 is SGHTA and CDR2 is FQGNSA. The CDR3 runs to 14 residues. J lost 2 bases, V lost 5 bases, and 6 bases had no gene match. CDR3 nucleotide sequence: TGTGCCAGCAGCCAGGGACAGTCCGCCTACGAGCAGTACTTC. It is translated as CASSQGQSAYEQYF. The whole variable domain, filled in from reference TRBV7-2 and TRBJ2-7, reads GAGVSQSPSNKVTEKGKDVELRCDPISGHTALYWYRQSLGQGLEFLIYFQGNSAPDKSGLPSDRFSAERTGGSVSTLTIQRTQQEDSAVYLCASSQGQSAYEQYFGPGTRLTVT.

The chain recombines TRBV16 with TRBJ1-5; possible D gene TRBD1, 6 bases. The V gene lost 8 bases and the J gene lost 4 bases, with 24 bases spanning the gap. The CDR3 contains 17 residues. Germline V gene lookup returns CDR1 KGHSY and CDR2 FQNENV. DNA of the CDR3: TGTGCCAGCCGCAAAGGTACAGGGAAGTTTCAGAATCAGCCCCAGCATTTT. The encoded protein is CASRKGTGKFQNQPQHF.

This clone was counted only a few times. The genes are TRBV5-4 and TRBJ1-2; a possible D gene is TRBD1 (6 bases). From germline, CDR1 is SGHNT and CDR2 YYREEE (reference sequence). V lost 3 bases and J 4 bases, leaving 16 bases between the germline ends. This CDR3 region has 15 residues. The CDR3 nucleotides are TGTGCCAGCAGCTCGGACAGTCCACGATCCTATGGCTACACCTTC. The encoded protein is CASSSDSPRSYGYTF. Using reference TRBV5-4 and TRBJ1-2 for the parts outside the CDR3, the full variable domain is ETGVTQSPTHLIKTRGQQVTLRCSSQSGHNTVSWYQQALGQGPQFIFQYYREEENGRGNFPPRFSGLQFPNYSSELNVNALELDDSALYLCASSSDSPRSYGYTFGSGTRLTVV.

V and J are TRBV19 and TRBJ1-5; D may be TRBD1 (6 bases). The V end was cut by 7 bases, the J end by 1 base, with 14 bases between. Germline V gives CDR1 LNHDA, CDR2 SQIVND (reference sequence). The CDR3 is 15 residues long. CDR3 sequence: CASTSRGKSNQPQHF. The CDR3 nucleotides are TGTGCCAGTACCTCGAGGGGGAAAAGCAATCAGCCCCAGCATTTT.

The CDR3 DNA reads as TGTGCCAGTAGTACCTCGGGACTCAATCAGCCCCAGCATTTT. Translated: CASSTSGLNQPQHF. The V and J genes are TRBV19 and TRBJ1-5; TRBD1 might be the D (5 bases). Germline V gene data show CDR1 as LNHDA and CDR2 as SQIVND (reference sequence). The V gene lost 4 bases and the J gene lost 3 bases, with 10 bases spanning the gap. The CDR3 runs 14 residues. Together with reference TRBV19 and TRBJ1-5, the CDR3 gives the full variable domain: DGGITQSPKYLFRKEGQNVTLSCEQNLNHDAMYWYRQDPGQGLRLIYYSQIVNDFQKGDIAEGYSVSREKKESFPLTVTSAQKNPTAFYLCASSTSGLNQPQHFGDGTRLSIL.

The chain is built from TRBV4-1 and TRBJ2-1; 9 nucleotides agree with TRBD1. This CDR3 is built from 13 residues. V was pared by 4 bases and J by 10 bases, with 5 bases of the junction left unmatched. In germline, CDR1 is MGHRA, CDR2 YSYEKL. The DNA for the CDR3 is TGCGCCAGCAGCCGTACAGGGGGCAGGGAGCAGTTCTTC. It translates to CASSRTGGREQFF.

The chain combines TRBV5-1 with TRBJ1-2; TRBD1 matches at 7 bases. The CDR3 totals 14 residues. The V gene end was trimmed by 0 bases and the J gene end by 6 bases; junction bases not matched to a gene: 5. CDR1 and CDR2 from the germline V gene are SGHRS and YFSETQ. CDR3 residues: CASSLAGTVDGYTF. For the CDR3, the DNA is TGCGCCAGCAGCTTGGCCGGGACAGTAGATGGCTACACCTTC.

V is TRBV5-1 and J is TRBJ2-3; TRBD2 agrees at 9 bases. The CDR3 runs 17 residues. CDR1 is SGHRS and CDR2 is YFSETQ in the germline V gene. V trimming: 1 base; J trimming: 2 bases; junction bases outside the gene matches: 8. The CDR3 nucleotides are TGCGCCAGCAGCTTGTGGTCTAGCGGGGCCAACACAGATACGCAGTATTTT. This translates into CASSLWSSGANTDTQYF.

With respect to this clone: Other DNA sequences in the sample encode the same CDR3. The CDR3 loop reads CAIGQGLSEAFF. In nucleotides, the CDR3 is TGTGCCATAGGACAGGGGTTGTCGGAAGCTTTCTTT. This chain links TRBV10-3 with TRBJ1-1, with TRBD1 identical over 9 bases. The CDR3 runs 12 residues. Trimming removed 9 bases from V and 8 bases from J; junction bases left unmatched: 7. Germline lookup yields CDR1 ENHRY and CDR2 SYGVKD.